The entry that follows covers one TCR beta chain sequence. The antigen remains undetermined. These data are taken from a study of blood T cells in healthy people across ages. Study-level results: Per-million-T-cell TCR beta diversity fell roughly linearly with age.

With a J-beta primer mix and a sample-barcoded 5' primer, a second PCR ran about 7 to 11 cycles. One entry per CDR3 protein results from TCRdb running MiXCR on the 5' RACE reads. The repertoire holds about 730,000 distinct CDR3 sequences, with 43% as singletons. The clonotype comes from a woman in her sixties or seventies in good health. What was sequenced was blood.

CDR3 region: CSASVIRAGGSGYEQYF. The DNA for the CDR3 is TGCAGTGCTAGCGTAATCAGAGCAGGGGGTAGTGGGTACGAGCAGTACTTC. The chain combines TRBV20-1 with TRBJ2-7; 7 bases are a match to TRBD1. CDR1 and CDR2 from the germline V gene are DFQATT and SNEGSKA (reference sequence). The ends lost 3 bases at V and 4 bases at J; junction bases unmatched: 18. CDR3 length: 17 amino acids.